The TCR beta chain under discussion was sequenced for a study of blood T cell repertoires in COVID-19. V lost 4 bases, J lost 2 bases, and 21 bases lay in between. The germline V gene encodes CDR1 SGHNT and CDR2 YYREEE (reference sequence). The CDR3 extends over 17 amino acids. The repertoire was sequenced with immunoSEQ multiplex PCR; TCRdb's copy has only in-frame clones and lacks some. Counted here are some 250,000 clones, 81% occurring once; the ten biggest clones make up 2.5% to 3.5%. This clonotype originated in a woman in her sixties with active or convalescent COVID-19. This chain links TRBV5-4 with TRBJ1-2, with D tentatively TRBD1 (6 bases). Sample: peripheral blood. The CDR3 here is CASSLKPPGHPNYGYTF. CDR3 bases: TGTGCCAGCAGCCTCAAACCCCCGGGACATCCAAACTATGGCTACACCTTC.